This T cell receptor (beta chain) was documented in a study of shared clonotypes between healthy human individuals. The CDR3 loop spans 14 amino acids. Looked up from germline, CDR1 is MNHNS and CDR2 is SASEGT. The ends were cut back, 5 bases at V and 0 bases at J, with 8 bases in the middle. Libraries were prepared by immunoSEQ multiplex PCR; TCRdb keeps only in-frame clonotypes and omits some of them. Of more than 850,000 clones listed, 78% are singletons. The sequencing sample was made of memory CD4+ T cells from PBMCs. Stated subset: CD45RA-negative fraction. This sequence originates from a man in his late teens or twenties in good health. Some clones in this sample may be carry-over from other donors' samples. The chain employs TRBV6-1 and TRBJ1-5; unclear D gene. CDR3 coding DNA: TGTGCCAGCAGTTTCGAATATAGCAATCAGCCCCAGCATTTT. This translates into CASSFEYSNQPQHF.